This T cell receptor beta chain was observed in a study of OX40 agonist ivuxolimab in advanced cancers. Study-level background: Ivuxolimab was a fully human IgG2 agonistic monoclonal antibody targeting the costimulatory receptor OX40 (CD134). The paper describes the monotherapy dose-escalation part (N ≈ 50 patients) of the phase I trial of ivuxolimab. Intravenous ivuxolimab was administered to patients every 2 weeks at six dose levels: 0.01, 0.1, 0.3, 1.5, 3 and 10 mg/kg. In the dose-escalation cohort, 82.7% of patients were male, and the mean age was about 55 years, with a range of roughly 20 to 80. Among the 52 dose-escalation patients, about 20 had hepatocellular carcinoma, approximately 15 melanoma, 9 renal cell carcinoma and 9 head and neck cancer. Partial responses were achieved by three dose-escalation patients, of whom one had hepatocellular carcinoma and two had cutaneous melanoma. Patients were allowed to have had prior anti-PD-1, anti-PD-L1 or anti-CTLA-4 therapy, and approximately 37% of the dose-escalation patients had been treated with checkpoint inhibitors. Peripheral TCRbeta sequencing was intended to test whether TCR sequence diversity was altered and clonal T-cell expansion was caused by ivuxolimab.

The CDR3 sequence holds 15 residues, the cysteine and phenylalanine included. Of the read, only the CDR3 DNA is kept; its 45 bases are in frame from base 1. V is shortened by 2 bases, J by 1 base, and the region joining them spans 11 bases. CDR1 KGHSH and CDR2 LQKENI are derived from the germline V gene. On this clone: Its antigen is not yet known. Base-call qualities are not available, and no considerably larger clone is one nucleotide away.

Genomic DNA was extracted from sorted cells for sequencing of the TCRbeta CDR3 region. TCRbeta CDR3 regions were sequenced using the immunoSEQ Assay. Imported from immuneACCESS, the table was reduced by TCRdb to in-frame sequences with V and J called. These copies leave out some clones; in studies compared against another copy, an unresolved V gene accounts for under half, and the cause of the remainder is not known. Counted in this sample were 150,000 to 190,000 clones; 94% of them appeared once. Of the sample, approximately 0.32% is held by the ten largest clones. What the research found in general, with its limitations: After ivuxolimab, more expanded clones were found on average in CD8+ T cells than in CD4+ T cells. Low levels of normalized T-cell clonal expansion were also shown by some nonresponding patients. Antigen specificity was not determined for the clonally expanded peripheral T cells. At doses from 0.1 to 3.0 mg/kg, clonal expansion was seen in both CD4+ and CD8+ blood T cells between baseline and week 6. In the 0.1-3.0 mg/kg groups, partial responders had among the lowest normalized peripheral clonal expansion, particularly in CD8+ T cells.

The trial excluded patients who had a history of autoimmune disease or were on systemic immunosuppression. Peripheral blood for TCR sequencing was drawn from every dose cohort at baseline, at cycle 4 day 1 and at cycle 7 day 1. Samples came from an open-label, multicenter, first-in-human phase I dose-escalation trial of ivuxolimab. Adults with locally advanced or metastatic melanoma, renal cell, hepatocellular, or head and neck squamous cell carcinoma were enrolled in the trial. Before TCR sequencing, CD4+ T cells and CD8+ T cells were sorted from peripheral blood as separate populations. Sequencing was performed on CD4+ or CD8+ T cells sorted from blood, taken in a trial of the OX40 agonist ivuxolimab. This receptor was identified in an adult with an advanced solid tumor such as melanoma, head and neck, liver or kidney cancer. The chain is made from TRBV18 and TRBJ1-2; no D gene can be assigned with confidence. The DNA reads as follows: TGTGCCAGCTCACCATCCGAGGGTTTTAACTATGGCTACACCTTC. This gives the protein CASSPSEGFNYGYTF.